This T cell receptor beta chain comes out of a study of tumor-infiltrating lymphocytes in primary liver carcinoma. For the study at large: Staging placed the tumors at T1-T3 N0M0, and they measured about 4 to 11 cm across.

From about 0.5 ug of total RNA, TCR beta-specific cDNA was reverse-transcribed using a constant-region primer. Modified slightly, ARM-PCR produced TCR beta libraries over three nested multiplex PCR rounds. Running 9 to 10 cycles apiece, the first two PCR rounds relied on TRBV1-TRBV30 forward primers together with a C-beta reverse primer. TCRdb re-called the multiplex PCR reads through MiXCR, storing one row per CDR3 protein. The sample has about 310,000 distinct CDR3 sequences; 58% are singletons. Germline DNA was also extracted, and blood RNA was taken from unsorted whole blood. As concerns this clonotype: Its antigen is not known. No conserved phenylalanine or tryptophan ends this CDR3, so it is likely a read error.

General observations from the study: Tumor region pairs overlapped more than did tumor-adjacent and tumor-blood pairs. Blood fell significantly below tumors in its top-250-clone fraction (p = 0.039).

Deletions cut 5 bases from V and 3 bases from J, with 16 bases between. The germline V gene has CDR1 SQVTM and CDR2 ANQGSEA. The CDR3 consists of 15 residues. The sequenced sample consisted of peripheral blood. The chain is built from TRBV29-1 and TRBJ1-4, with TRBD1 as a possible D gene (6 bases). The clonotype originates from a woman in her 30s with primary liver carcinoma and hepatitis B virus infection. The CDR3 coding sequence is TGCAGCGTTACAGGGACGGCGCCATCTAATGAAAAACTGTTTCTT. It translates to CSVTGTAPSNEKLFL.